Each of the 14 T cell receptor beta chains below was sequenced from the same sample in a study of blood T cell repertoires in COVID-19. Profiling relied on immunoSEQ multiplex PCR, and the TCRdb table lists in-frame clones only, not all of them. The data contain under 200,000 clones, around 82% of them singletons. The sample taken for sequencing was PBMCs or T cells enriched from blood (not recorded which). The receptors originated from a man aged 60 to 69 who had recovered from COVID-19.

V and J are TRBV7-8 and TRBJ2-7, with TRBD1 as a possible D gene (5 bases). The V gene lost 1 base and the J gene lost 5 bases, with 12 bases spanning the gap. From germline, CDR1 is SGHVS and CDR2 FQNEAQ. This CDR3 is built from 14 residues. CDR3 nucleotide sequence: TGTGCCAGCAGCTTAGGTCAGGGTGTACACGAGCAGTACTTC. Translating it yields CASSLGQGVHEQYF.

This chain's CDR3 is CASSQDLQAYGYTF. The CDR3 DNA reads as TGTGCCAGCAGCCAAGATCTACAGGCTTATGGCTACACCTTC. The chain combines TRBV3-1 (or the pseudogene TRBV3-2) with TRBJ1-2, with TRBD1 as a possible D gene (5 bases). The germline CDR1 and CDR2 sequences are LGHDT and YNNKEL (reference sequence). Trimming left V 0 bases short and J 5 bases short, with 10 bases between. This CDR3 is built from 14 residues.

The chain is built from TRBV10-3 and TRBJ1-2; 11 nucleotides line up with TRBD1. The CDR3 has 16 residues. The V gene's germline CDR1 is ENHRY and CDR2 SYGVKD. With V trimmed by 5 bases and J by 2 bases, 7 bases remained unmatched. The CDR3 nucleotides are TGTGCCATCAGTCTAGGGACAGGGGGACTAAACTATGGCTACACCTTC. The encoded protein is CAISLGTGGLNYGYTF.

This chain links TRBV28 with TRBJ2-7; 7 bases agree with TRBD2. Germline V gene sequence: CDR1 MDHEN, CDR2 SYDVKM. J gave up 2 bases and V 3 bases, and 10 bases lay outside the gene matches. CDR3 length equals 16 residues. Here the CDR3 DNA reads TGTGCCAGCAGTTTTTTACTAGCGACAACAACCTACGAGCAGTACTTC. Protein sequence: CASSFLLATTTYEQYF.

The chain carries TRBV12-5 and TRBJ2-3; D unclear. Trimming stripped 4 bases from V and 6 bases from J, with 5 bases between. CDR3 length: 11 residues. The germline gives CDR1 LGHNT, CDR2 FRNRAP. The CDR3 here is CASGSVDTQYF. CDR3 DNA: TGTGCTAGTGGTTCCGTTGATACGCAGTATTTT.

This clone was observed a handful of times. The sample has other DNA sequences that encode this CDR3 too. The chain's CDR3 is CASSIGYGYTF. In nucleotides, the CDR3 is TGTGCCAGTAGTATCGGGTATGGCTACACCTTC. The rearrangement joins TRBV19 to TRBJ1-2; no clear D. Trimming took 3 bases from V and 5 from J, leaving 4 bases between them. Per germline, CDR1 LNHDA and CDR2 SQIVND (reference sequence). This CDR3 comprises 11 residues.

The J gene is TRBJ2-7, the V gene TRBV28; a weak D match, TRBD1 (5 bases). The CDR3 runs 12 residues. Trimming shortened V by 11 bases and J by 2 bases, and 13 bases separated the two germline ends. Germline lookup yields CDR1 MDHEN and CDR2 SYDVKM. CDR3 sequence reads: CAEGESPYEQYF. In DNA, the CDR3 is TGTGCCGAAGGGGAATCTCCCTACGAGCAGTACTTC.

The J gene is TRBJ2-3, the V gene TRBV28, with TRBD1 matching 8 bases. The germline V gene has CDR1 MDHEN and CDR2 SYDVKM. J was trimmed by 1 base and V by 5 bases; bases with no gene match: 8. The CDR3 runs to 16 residues. CDR3 coding DNA: TGTGCCAGCAGTAGGCGACAGGGGTTCGGCACAGATACGCAGTATTTT. It encodes CASSRRQGFGTDTQYF.

V and J are TRBV10-3 and TRBJ2-1; no clear D gene. Germline V gene data show CDR1 as ENHRY and CDR2 as SYGVKD. V lost 5 bases and J lost 0, with 11 bases in between. CDR3 size: 15 residues. The DNA of the CDR3 is TGTGCCATCAGTCCCCCCACAAGCTCCTACAATGAGCAGTTCTTC. It encodes CAISPPTSSYNEQFF.

The V gene is TRBV29-1, the J gene TRBJ2-6; the match to TRBD1 covers 7 bases. V shed 7 bases, J shed 3 bases, and the junction held 3 bases outside the gene matches. Per germline, CDR1 SQVTM and CDR2 ANQGSEA. This CDR3 has 13 amino acids. CDR3 in amino acids: CSARGFGANVLTF. DNA of the CDR3: TGCAGCGCCAGGGGGTTTGGGGCCAACGTCCTGACTTTC.

CDR3 loop: CASSEATPWTGRYNEQFF. The CDR3, as DNA: TGTGCCAGCAGTGAAGCCACACCCTGGACAGGCCGCTACAATGAGCAGTTCTTC. This chain joins TRBV6-1 and TRBJ2-1, with 7 bases that match TRBD1. Germline V gene sequence: CDR1 MNHNS, CDR2 SASEGT. The V and J ends lost 0 bases and 3 bases, in that order; junction bases with no gene match: 11. This CDR3 region has 18 residues.

This clone was seen just once. The chain combines TRBV4-1 with TRBJ2-1, with 8 positions matching TRBD2. The V gene end was trimmed by 0 bases and the J gene end by 7 bases; junction bases not matched to a gene: 8. The CDR3 totals 16 residues. Germline V gene lookup returns CDR1 MGHRA and CDR2 YSYEKL. The CDR3 sequence is CASSQEGAGVWNEQFF. The CDR3 nucleotides are TGCGCCAGCAGCCAAGAGGGAGCGGGGGTGTGGAATGAGCAGTTCTTC.

The gene calls are TRBV2 and TRBJ2-3; perhaps TRBD1 as D (6 bases). The CDR3 is 15 amino acids. V was trimmed by 6 bases and J by 4 bases, leaving 17 bases between them. Germline V gene lookup returns CDR1 SNHLY and CDR2 FYNNEI. CDR3 DNA sequence: TGTGCCAGCAGACAGGGCACTTTGCCATCAGATACGCAGTATTTT. It yields the protein CASRQGTLPSDTQYF. The full variable domain, in which reference TRBV2 and TRBJ2-3 provide the parts outside the CDR3, is EPEVTQTPSHQVTQMGQEVILRCVPISNHLYFYWYRQILGQKVEFLVSFYNNEISEKSEIFDDQFSVERPDGSNFTLKIRSTKLEDSAMYFCASRQGTLPSDTQYFGPGTRLTVL.

The V and J genes are TRBV7-9 and TRBJ1-2; D unresolved. The germline V gene has CDR1 SEHNR and CDR2 FQNEAQ (reference sequence). Trimming shortened V by 5 bases and J by 7 bases, and 14 bases separated the two germline ends. The CDR3 consists of 13 residues. The CDR3 sequence: CASSPTTLPGYTF. CDR3 nucleotides: TGTGCCAGCAGCCCGACGACACTTCCTGGCTACACCTTC.